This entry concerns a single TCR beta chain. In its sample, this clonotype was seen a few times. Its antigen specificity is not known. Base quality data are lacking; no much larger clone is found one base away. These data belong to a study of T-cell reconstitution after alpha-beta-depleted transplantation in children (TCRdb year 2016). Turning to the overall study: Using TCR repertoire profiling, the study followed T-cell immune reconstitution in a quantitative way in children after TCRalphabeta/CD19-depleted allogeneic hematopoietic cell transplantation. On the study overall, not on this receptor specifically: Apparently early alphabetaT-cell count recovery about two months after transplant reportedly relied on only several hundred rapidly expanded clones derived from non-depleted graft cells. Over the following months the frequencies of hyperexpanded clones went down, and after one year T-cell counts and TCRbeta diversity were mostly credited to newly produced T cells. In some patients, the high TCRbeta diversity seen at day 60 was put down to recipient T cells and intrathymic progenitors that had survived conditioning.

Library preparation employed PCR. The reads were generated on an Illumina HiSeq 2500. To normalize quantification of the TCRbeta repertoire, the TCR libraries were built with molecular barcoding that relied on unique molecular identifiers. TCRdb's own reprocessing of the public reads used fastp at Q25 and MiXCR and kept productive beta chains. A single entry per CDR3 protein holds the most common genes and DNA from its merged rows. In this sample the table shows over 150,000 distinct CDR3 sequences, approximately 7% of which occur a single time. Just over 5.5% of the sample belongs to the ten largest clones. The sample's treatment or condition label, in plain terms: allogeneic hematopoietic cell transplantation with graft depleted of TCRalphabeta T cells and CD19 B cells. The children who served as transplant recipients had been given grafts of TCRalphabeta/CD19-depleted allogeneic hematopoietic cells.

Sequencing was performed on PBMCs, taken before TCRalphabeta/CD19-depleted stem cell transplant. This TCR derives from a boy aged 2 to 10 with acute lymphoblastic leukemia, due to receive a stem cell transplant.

The DNA sequence follows: TGTGCCAGCAGCTTATGGACTAGCGGGAGCTACAATGAGCAGTTCTTC. Translated, this gives CASSLWTSGSYNEQFF. The chain links TRBV7-8 with TRBJ2-1, and TRBD2 matches 13 of the central bases. Taken from the germline V gene, the CDR1 and CDR2 loops are SGHVS and FQNEAQ. V has 2 bases trimmed and J has 3 bases trimmed; junction bases matching no gene number 1. Taken from cysteine to phenylalanine, the CDR3 has 16 residues. The CDR3 DNA has 48 bases and is translated from base 1.